This TCR beta chain was sequenced during a study of cytomegalovirus exposure and HLA in healthy donors. This CDR3 contains 12 residues. The ends were cut back, 5 bases at V and 6 bases at J, with 11 bases in the middle. Germline CDR1 is SGHRS and CDR2 is YFSETQ. PCR used 60 Vbeta primers and 13 Jbeta primers. The protocol was immunoSEQ multiplex PCR, while the TCRdb copy is restricted to in-frame clones and leaves out a portion. Here the sample spans under 200,000 clones, approximately 78% being singletons. This clone has just one count. The sequencing sample was made of PBMCs. The sequence was collected from a girl aged 2 to 10 in good health and CMV-seropositive. The chain combines TRBV5-1 with TRBJ1-1, with D possibly TRBD1 on 5 matching bases. The CDR3, as DNA: TGCGCCAGCAGACAGGTAAACGCTGAAGCTTTCTTT. Translating it yields CASRQVNAEAFF.